Listed below are T cell receptor beta chains from one sample, sequenced in a study of blood T cell repertoires in COVID-19. The assay was immunoSEQ multiplex PCR, and TCRdb's table has in-frame clones only and misses some. The table has some 260,000 clones, about 90% seen once. Sequences were obtained from PBMCs or T cells enriched from blood (not recorded which). Source of these receptors: a woman aged 18-29 years who had recovered from COVID-19. Each CDR3 is given with its conserved first and last residue. The D gene is left open where the match is weak. Expanded clones are given a class, and other clones once, few, many or no size at all.

d_call j_call v_call clone_size cdr3_aa cdr3_nt
- TRBJ1-2 TRBV5-5 - CASSLGRVNYGYTF TGTGCCAGCAGCTTGGGCAGGGTAAACTATGGCTACACCTTC
- TRBJ2-1 TRBV2 - CASSGDSAVNEQFF TGTGCCAGCAGTGGAGACTCGGCGGTCAATGAGCAGTTCTTC
TRBD1 TRBJ1-5 TRBV15 - CATSRDLTGHSNQPQHF TGTGCCACCAGCAGAGATCTGACAGGGCATAGCAATCAGCCCCAGCATTTT
TRBD1 TRBJ1-4 TRBV23-1 - CASRVGRGRTNEKLFF TGCGCCAGCAGAGTAGGCAGGGGGCGGACTAATGAAAAACTGTTTTTT
TRBD1 TRBJ2-7 TRBV28 - CASSIIDRGYEQYF TGTGCCAGCAGCATTATCGACAGGGGGTACGAGCAGTACTTC
- TRBJ1-5 TRBV24-1 - CATSGAKGEVTSRPQHF TGTGCCACCAGTGGGGCAAAAGGGGAGGTTACATCACGGCCCCAGCATTTT
TRBD1 TRBJ1-4 TRBV6-5 - CASSYTPDRGGLFF TGTGCCAGCAGTTACACCCCGGACAGGGGTGGACTGTTTTTT
- TRBJ1-1 TRBV18 once CASSLSDTEAFF TGTGCCAGCTCCCTCTCGGACACTGAAGCTTTCTTT
TRBD1 TRBJ2-7 TRBV19 - CASRRTGRTYEQYF TGTGCCAGTAGAAGGACAGGGCGGACCTACGAGCAGTACTTC
- TRBJ1-3 TRBV6-5 - CASSTGSGNTIYF TGTGCCAGCAGTACAGGGTCTGGAAACACCATATATTTT
- TRBJ2-7 TRBV14 few CASSQSRGLYF TGTGCCAGCAGCCAATCGAGAGGATTGTACTTC
TRBD1 TRBJ1-3 TRBV7-9 - CASSSRDRGNSSGNTIYF TGTGCCAGCAGCTCACGGGACAGGGGGAATAGCTCTGGAAACACCATATATTTT
TRBD1 TRBJ1-5 TRBV2 - CASRDRGSQPQHF TGTGCCAGCAGGGACAGGGGGAGTCAGCCCCAGCATTTT
TRBD1 TRBJ2-2 TRBV28 - CASSLSVGQGRTGELFF TGTGCCAGCAGTTTATCAGTCGGACAGGGAAGGACCGGGGAGCTGTTTTTT
- TRBJ2-5 TRBV4-2 - CASSPHRASETQYF TGTGCCAGCAGCCCACACCGGGCTAGCGAGACCCAGTACTTC
TRBD2 TRBJ2-3 TRBV24-1 - CATSDSRGTSTDTQYF TGTGCCACCAGTGATTCGCGGGGGACTAGCACAGATACGCAGTATTTT
- TRBJ1-1 TRBV10-3 - CAISESVMRRSYTEAFF TGTGCCATCAGTGAGTCAGTTATGAGGCGATCCTACACTGAAGCTTTCTTT
TRBD2 TRBJ2-3 TRBV10-3 - CAIREDSSDTQYF TGTGCCATCCGGGAGGACTCTTCAGATACGCAGTATTTT
- TRBJ1-4 TRBV12-3/TRBV12-4 - CASRDGLGKLFF TGTGCCAGCAGGGACGGACTCGGAAAACTGTTTTTT
TRBD2 TRBJ2-1 TRBV10-3 - CAISDPWGGRGGNEQFF TGTGCCATCAGTGATCCGTGGGGGGGGAGAGGCGGCAATGAGCAGTTCTTC
TRBD2 TRBJ2-3 TRBV9 once CASNPNGGFDTQYF TGTGCCAGCAACCCCAACGGGGGGTTCGATACGCAGTATTTT
- TRBJ1-3 TRBV7-2 - CASSHGVRGNTIYF TGTGCCAGCAGCCACGGGGTGCGGGGAAACACCATATATTTT